This T cell receptor (beta chain) was found in a study of T cells in Graves' hyperthyroidism and ophthalmopathy. Study in general: Prior to any treatment, at the point of initial diagnosis, peripheral blood was collected.

Each person with ophthalmopathy scored at least 3 on the Clinical Activity Score, reached NOSPECS grade 4 or higher, and had been ill under 3 months. Cells are PBMCs isolated from 9 to 10 ml of fresh blood. This clonotype has ten or more counts. What was amplified from RNA transcripts were TCR beta CDR3 regions. The primer set for the first-round RT-PCR of the TCR CDR3 was HTBI. TCRdb fed the multiplex PCR reads into MiXCR, producing one record per CDR3 protein. The sample has hundreds of thousands of distinct CDR3 sequences; 13% to 15% are singletons. Trimming took off 5 bases at V and 0 bases at J, with 7 bases between the two ends. Germline assignment: CDR1 MDHEN and CDR2 SYDVKM. The CDR3 extends over 13 amino acids.

The rearrangement links TRBV28 to TRBJ1-1, with no clear D. This TCR was recovered from a woman aged 45-59 years with Graves' ophthalmopathy. The sequencing sample was made of blood. CDR3 nucleotides: TGTGCCAGCAGTCCTGAGATGAACACTGAAGCTTTCTTT. This sequence encodes CASSPEMNTEAFF.